The 23 T cell receptor beta chains below all came from one sample that was sequenced in a study of OX40 agonist ivuxolimab in advanced cancers. This table comes from immunoSEQ multiplex PCR, and its TCRdb copy is limited to in-frame clones, with some not included. This sample has about 59,000 clones, with 75% to 90% found just once. The starting material was CD4+ or CD8+ T cells sorted from blood, obtained in a trial of the OX40 agonist ivuxolimab. The receptors derive from an adult with an advanced solid tumor such as melanoma, head and neck, liver or kidney cancer.

By share, this clone ranks as medium-sized. Different DNA sequences within this sample yield the same CDR3. The gene calls are TRBV29-1 and TRBJ1-2, with D perhaps matching TRBD1 (6 bases). V was cut by 6 bases and J by 8 bases, with 10 bases left in between. Germline CDR1 and CDR2: SQVTM and ANQGSEA. This CDR3 spans 10 amino acids. CDR3 nucleotide sequence: TGCAGCGTCGAGACAGGCGGCTACACCTTC. As protein: CSVETGGYTF. Supplemented by reference TRBV29-1 and TRBJ1-2, the full variable domain reads SAVISQKPSRDICQRGTSLTIQCQVDSQVTMMFWYRQQPGQSLTLIATANQGSEATYESGFVIDKFPISRPNLTFSTLTVSNMSPEDSSIYLCSVETGGYTFGSGTRLTVV.

This chain uses TRBV2 with TRBJ1-3; D gene unclear. The V and J ends lost 8 bases and 0 bases respectively, with 14 bases between them. Germline lookup yields CDR1 SNHLY and CDR2 FYNNEI. The length of the CDR3 is 15 residues. This chain's CDR3 is CASGLTQLSGNTIYF. CDR3 sequence (DNA): TGTGCCAGCGGGCTTACCCAACTCTCTGGAAACACCATATATTTT.

This clone was recorded a few times. This sequence joins TRBV30 and TRBJ1-5, with D tentatively TRBD1 (5 bases). The germline CDR1 and CDR2 sequences are GTSNPN and SVGIG (reference sequence). The V end lost 3 bases, the J end lost 11 bases, and 17 bases lay between the germline ends. This CDR3 spans 13 amino acids. CDR3 loop: CAWRSEDSRAQHF. The CDR3 bases are TGTGCCTGGAGATCCGAGGATTCCAGGGCCCAGCATTTT.

The chain has TRBV11-3 and TRBJ2-2; possible D gene TRBD2, 5 bases. Trimming took off 6 bases at V and 7 bases at J, with 12 bases between the two ends. Germline CDR1 reads SGHNT; CDR2 reads YENEEA. The CDR3 is made up of 13 amino acids. The CDR3 nucleotides read TGTGCCAGCAGTTCGCTAGGAGGCGGGGAGCTGTTTTTT. Amino acids: CASSSLGGGELFF.

This chain joins TRBV30 and TRBJ1-1, with 7 bases matching TRBD1. Germline loops: CDR1 GTSNPN, CDR2 SVGIG (reference sequence). The V segment lost 4 bases and the J segment 3 bases; nucleotides outside the gene matches: 11. CDR3 size: 15 residues. CDR3 region: CAWMDRTQGHTEAFF. The CDR3 coding sequence is TGTGCCTGGATGGACCGGACACAGGGGCACACTGAAGCTTTCTTT.

The chain uses TRBV5-1 and TRBJ2-5, with 7 bases matching TRBD1. The germline V gene encodes CDR1 SGHRS and CDR2 YFSETQ. The CDR3 totals 14 residues. With 4 bases clipped from V and 4 bases from J, the junction kept 7 bases outside the gene matches. CDR3 region: CASSTDRVGETQYF. The CDR3 DNA reads TGCGCCAGCAGCACTGACAGGGTTGGAGAGACCCAGTACTTC.

This chain joins TRBV28 and TRBJ1-1, with D unresolved. Trimming took off 3 bases at V and 3 bases at J, with 11 bases between the two ends. Per germline, CDR1 MDHEN and CDR2 SYDVKM. The CDR3 consists of 14 residues. CDR3 sequence (DNA): TGTGCCAGCAGTTTGGTCAATTTGGACACTGAAGCTTTCTTT. Its translation: CASSLVNLDTEAFF. Using reference TRBV28 and TRBJ1-1 for the parts outside the CDR3, the full variable domain is DVKVTQSSRYLVKRTGEKVFLECVQDMDHENMFWYRQDPGLGLRLIYFSYDVKMKEKGDIPEGYSVSREKKERFSLILESASTNQTSMYLCASSLVNLDTEAFFGQGTRLTVV.

J is TRBJ2-3 and V is TRBV5-1, with TRBD2 identical over 10 bases. The CDR3 covers 15 residues. Germline trimming cut 7 bases from V and 0 bases from J; bases unmatched to any gene: 5. Germline V CDR1 and CDR2: SGHRS, YFSETQ. The CDR3 nucleotides are TGCGCCAGCGTAGCGGGGGGATCTAGCACAGATACGCAGTATTTT. It codes for CASVAGGSSTDTQYF.

The chain has TRBV7-3 and TRBJ2-1; tentative D call: TRBD2 (6 bases). Looked up from germline, CDR1 is SGHTA and CDR2 is FQGTGA. The CDR3 consists of 15 residues. V was clipped by 5 bases and J by 5 bases, with 16 bases between them. The CDR3 DNA reads as TGTGCCAGCAGCGCCGACCCCTGGGGGGACAATGAGCAGTTCTTC. Protein sequence: CASSADPWGDNEQFF.

The table lists this clone with a count of one. V usage is TRBV4-1 and J usage is TRBJ2-4; D is possibly TRBD1 or TRBD2 (6 bases each). The germline gives CDR1 MGHRA, CDR2 YSYEKL. Trimming took off 1 base at V and 0 bases at J, with 10 bases between the two ends. The CDR3 has 16 amino acids. The CDR3 sequence is CASSQAGAVAKNIQYF. CDR3 sequence (DNA): TGCGCCAGCAGCCAAGCGGGGGCGGTAGCCAAAAACATTCAGTACTTC.

The chain uses TRBV5-1 and TRBJ2-3, with D possibly being TRBD2 (6 bases). Trimming removed 0 bases from V and 1 base from J, with 15 bases in between. CDR3 length equals 17 residues. Per the germline V gene, CDR1 is SGHRS and CDR2 is YFSETQ. CDR3 residues: CASSLEVAGHGTDTQYF. CDR3 in DNA: TGCGCCAGCAGCTTGGAGGTGGCGGGGCACGGCACAGATACGCAGTATTTT.

The genes are TRBV6-1 and TRBJ2-5; D uncertain. This CDR3 has 14 residues. The germline gives CDR1 MNHNS, CDR2 SASEGT. V was pared by 2 bases and J by 1 base, with 8 bases between. CDR3 coding DNA: TGTGCCAGCAGTGAAAGGGCAGTCCAAGAGACCCAGTACTTC. Translated: CASSERAVQETQYF.

The chain carries TRBV15 and TRBJ2-1; 8 bases align to TRBD1. This CDR3 is 15 amino acids long. Trimming removed 4 bases from V and 0 bases from J; junction bases left unmatched: 2. CDR1 is LNHNV and CDR2 is YYDKDF in the germline V gene (reference sequence). CDR3 sequence (DNA): TGTGCCACCAGCATAGACAGGGGCTCCTACAATGAGCAGTTCTTC. This codes for CATSIDRGSYNEQFF.

The rearrangement links TRBV6-4 to TRBJ1-4; the match to TRBD1 covers 8 bases. Per the germline V gene, CDR1 is MRHNA and CDR2 is SNTAGT. This CDR3 is built from 15 residues. With 4 bases clipped from V and 8 bases from J, the junction kept 9 bases outside the gene matches. CDR3 sequence (DNA): TGTGCCAGCAGTGGCGCCGAGACAGGGGAGGAAAAACTGTTTTTT. Protein product: CASSGAETGEEKLFF.

The CDR3 sequence: CASSLVVFQETQYF. Here the CDR3 DNA reads TGTGCCAGCAGCTTAGTGGTCTTCCAAGAGACCCAGTACTTC. V usage is TRBV7-2 and J usage is TRBJ2-5; no firm D call. Germline V lookup: CDR1 SGHTA, CDR2 FQGNSA. Trimming shortened V by 1 base and J by 1 base, and 7 bases separated the two germline ends. This CDR3 comprises 14 residues.

V gene TRBV7-9 combines with J gene TRBJ2-4, with 7 nucleotides matching TRBD1. There are 13 residues in the CDR3. The junction had 7 bases not matched to a gene; V was cut back by 6 bases and J by 8 bases. Germline assignment: CDR1 SEHNR and CDR2 FQNEAQ (reference sequence). DNA for the CDR3: TGTGCCAGCAGGCAGACAGGGTATGACATTCAGTACTTC. Translating it yields CASRQTGYDIQYF.

V gene TRBV2 combines with J gene TRBJ1-1; D uncertain. The germline V gene encodes CDR1 SNHLY and CDR2 FYNNEI. This CDR3 spans 10 amino acids. Between the trimmed V and J ends, which lost 6 bases and 5 bases, there was a span of 4 bases. This CDR3 is CASRVTEAFF. In nucleotides, the CDR3 is TGTGCCAGCAGGGTAACTGAAGCTTTCTTT.

Points on this clone: At one end, the junction sequence differs from germline, possibly due to a read error. The gene calls are TRBV7-2 and TRBJ2-3; 8 nucleotides agree with TRBD1. CDR3 length: 12 residues. Germline-derived CDR1 and CDR2 are SGHTA and FQGNSA. CDR3 DNA: TGTGCCAGCAGATTAGGACAGGGTGCGCAGTATTTT. Protein: CASRLGQGAQYF.

The rearrangement links TRBV18 to TRBJ2-4, with 8 bases aligning to TRBD2. The germline V gene encodes CDR1 KGHSH and CDR2 LQKENI. CDR3 length: 17 amino acids. After removal of 6 bases from V and 5 bases from J, the junction contained 15 bases not matched to a gene. For the CDR3, the DNA is TGTGCCAGCTCCCTCGCCACGGGGGGGACGATTCAAAACATTCAGTACTTC. Protein sequence: CASSLATGGTIQNIQYF.

The V call is TRBV7-2, the J call TRBJ1-2; possible D gene TRBD1, 5 bases. V shed 2 bases and J shed 5 bases, with 12 bases lying between them. CDR3 length equals 14 residues. Germline values: CDR1 SGHTA, CDR2 FQGNSA. The CDR3 DNA reads as TGTGCCAGCAGCTTAACAGAGGCAGGGTATGGCTACACCTTC. Translation gives CASSLTEAGYGYTF. Variable domain in full (rest from reference TRBV7-2 and TRBJ1-2): GAGVSQSPSNKVTEKGKDVELRCDPISGHTALYWYRQSLGQGLEFLIYFQGNSAPDKSGLPSDRFSAERTGGSVSTLTIQRTQQEDSAVYLCASSLTEAGYGYTFGSGTRLTVV.

The chain employs TRBV10-2 and TRBJ1-1; D is undetermined. V lost 7 bases and J 0 bases, leaving 9 bases between the germline ends. CDR3 size: 13 residues. CDR1 WSHSY and CDR2 SAAADI come from the germline V gene. The chain's CDR3 is CASTEFMNTEAFF. In DNA form, the CDR3 reads TGCGCCAGCACGGAGTTTATGAACACTGAAGCTTTCTTT.

The chain links TRBV28 to TRBJ1-1; 8 bases map to TRBD1. There are 16 residues in the CDR3. The trim removed 6 bases at V and 4 bases at J, leaving 13 bases unmatched. In germline, CDR1 is MDHEN, CDR2 SYDVKM. This CDR3 reads CASRLTSGGLGTEAFF. The CDR3 DNA is TGTGCCAGCAGGCTAACTTCAGGGGGCTTGGGCACTGAAGCTTTCTTT.

The chain carries TRBV6-5 and TRBJ1-1; TRBD1 agrees at 7 bases. Germline-derived CDR1 and CDR2 are MNHEY and SVGAGI. V was clipped by 5 bases and J by 3 bases; unmatched bases: 3. The CDR3 has 13 residues. The CDR3 bases are TGTGCCAGCAGTGAAACAGGGGACACTGAAGCTTTCTTT. Its protein product is CASSETGDTEAFF.